The rows below give T cell receptor beta chains drawn from one sample of a study of blood T cell repertoires in COVID-19. Clones were sequenced by immunoSEQ multiplex PCR, and TCRdb holds only the in-frame ones, with some missing. The sample consists of a few hundred thousand clones, roughly 88% of them appearing once. Sequenced material: PBMCs or T cells enriched from blood (not recorded which). The receptors here all came from a woman in her forties or fifties with acute COVID-19. Each CDR3 is given with its conserved first and last residue. The D gene is left open where the match is weak. The size entry is marked missing in some rows and otherwise reads once, few, many or a size class.

size: -
D: TRBD2
V: TRBV10-3
J: TRBJ2-7
CDR3: CAISETSGSYEQYF
DNA: TGTGCCATCAGCGAGACTAGCGGGAGCTACGAGCAGTACTTC

size: -
D: -
V: TRBV6-4
J: TRBJ1-4
CDR3: CASSPTSTEPGEKLFF
DNA: TGTGCCAGCAGTCCCACGTCGACCGAACCGGGGGAAAAACTGTTTTTT

size: -
D: TRBD1
V: TRBV19
J: TRBJ1-2
CDR3: CASSYRQGPYGYTF
DNA: TGTGCCAGTAGTTATCGACAGGGCCCTTATGGCTACACCTTC

size: -
D: -
V: TRBV7-8
J: TRBJ2-1
CDR3: CASRGALHNEQFF
DNA: TGTGCCAGCAGGGGGGCTCTGCACAATGAGCAGTTCTTC

size: -
D: TRBD2
V: TRBV5-5
J: TRBJ2-7
CDR3: CASILGLAVSYEQYF
DNA: TGTGCCAGCATCCTGGGACTAGCGGTCTCCTACGAGCAGTACTTC

size: -
D: -
V: TRBV28
J: TRBJ2-7
CDR3: CARTFTGGEQYF
DNA: TGTGCCAGGACCTTTACTGGAGGCGAGCAGTACTTC

size: -
D: -
V: TRBV28
J: TRBJ1-4
CDR3: CASSPLISGEKLFF
DNA: TGTGCCAGCAGCCCCCTCATTAGCGGCGAAAAACTGTTTTTT

size: -
D: -
V: TRBV18
J: TRBJ1-1
CDR3: CASSHGVPITEAFF
DNA: TGTGCCAGCTCCCACGGGGTCCCCATCACTGAAGCTTTCTTT

size: -
D: -
V: TRBV5-5
J: TRBJ2-2
CDR3: CASSSYTGELFF
DNA: TGTGCCAGCAGCTCCTACACCGGGGAGCTGTTTTTT

size: once
D: -
V: TRBV7-2
J: TRBJ2-3
CDR3: CASSQRSGSTDTQYF
DNA: TGTGCCAGCAGCCAGAGGAGCGGGAGCACAGATACGCAGTATTTT

size: -
D: TRBD2
V: TRBV28
J: TRBJ2-7
CDR3: CASSFGLAGREQYF
DNA: TGTGCCAGCAGTTTCGGACTAGCGGGACGCGAGCAGTACTTC

size: -
D: TRBD1
V: TRBV6-5
J: TRBJ2-5
CDR3: CASSYHRDRGETQYF
DNA: TGTGCCAGCAGTTATCACCGGGACAGGGGTGAGACCCAGTACTTC

size: -
D: TRBD2
V: TRBV6-5
J: TRBJ2-5
CDR3: CASSYYSGRSETQYF
DNA: TGTGCCAGCAGTTACTATAGCGGGAGGTCAGAGACCCAGTACTTC

size: -
D: TRBD1
V: TRBV10-3
J: TRBJ1-5
CDR3: CAISESAGGLQPQHF
DNA: TGTGCCATCAGTGAGAGCGCAGGGGGCTTGCAGCCCCAGCATTTT

size: -
D: TRBD1
V: TRBV9
J: TRBJ2-7
CDR3: CASSPDGQGYDEQYF
DNA: TGTGCCAGCAGCCCCGACGGACAGGGGTACGACGAGCAGTACTTC

size: -
D: -
V: TRBV7-9
J: TRBJ2-1
CDR3: CASSQTSSANEQFF
DNA: TGTGCCAGCAGCCAGACGTCTAGCGCCAATGAGCAGTTCTTC

size: -
D: -
V: TRBV3-1/TRBV3-2
J: TRBJ1-1
CDR3: CASSQDRGTEAFF
DNA: TGTGCCAGCAGCCAAGATAGGGGGACTGAAGCTTTCTTT

size: -
D: TRBD2
V: TRBV30
J: TRBJ2-3
CDR3: CAWSVLGAGADTQYF
DNA: TGTGCCTGGAGTGTATTGGGTGCGGGAGCAGATACGCAGTATTTT

size: -
D: TRBD1
V: TRBV19
J: TRBJ2-3
CDR3: CASSRPGQDSRTQYF
DNA: TGTGCCAGTAGTCGACCGGGACAGGACTCGCGGACGCAGTATTTT

size: -
D: -
V: TRBV4-2
J: TRBJ2-1
CDR3: CASSLNHGTYNEQFF
DNA: TGTGCCAGCAGCCTGAACCACGGGACCTACAATGAGCAGTTCTTC

size: -
D: TRBD1
V: TRBV27
J: TRBJ2-7
CDR3: CASRLQGAIYEQYF
DNA: TGTGCCAGCAGATTACAGGGGGCAATCTACGAGCAGTACTTC

size: -
D: TRBD1
V: TRBV5-4
J: TRBJ2-1
CDR3: CASSLDVQGGSNEQFF
DNA: TGTGCCAGCAGCTTGGATGTACAGGGGGGAAGCAATGAGCAGTTCTTC

size: -
D: -
V: TRBV7-2
J: TRBJ1-1
CDR3: CASSPAQGSTEAFF
DNA: TGTGCCAGCAGCCCCGCCCAGGGGAGCACTGAAGCTTTCTTT

size: -
D: TRBD1
V: TRBV28
J: TRBJ1-2
CDR3: CASSRDRRLGYTF
DNA: TGTGCCAGCAGTAGGGACAGAAGGTTGGGCTACACCTTC

size: -
D: -
V: TRBV27
J: TRBJ2-7
CDR3: CASSLVGAPLYEQYF
DNA: TGTGCCAGCAGTTTAGTGGGGGCACCCCTCTACGAGCAGTACTTC

size: -
D: TRBD2
V: TRBV24-1
J: TRBJ2-1
CDR3: CATSDPTSGPYNEQFF
DNA: TGTGCCACCAGTGACCCTACTAGCGGACCCTACAATGAGCAGTTCTTC

size: -
D: TRBD1
V: TRBV28
J: TRBJ1-4
CDR3: CASSSAGTGTEKLFF
DNA: TGTGCCAGCAGTAGTGCCGGGACAGGTACAGAAAAACTGTTTTTT

size: -
D: TRBD2
V: TRBV10-2
J: TRBJ2-2
CDR3: CASSEGTSGTRTGELFF
DNA: TGCGCCAGCAGTGAGGGGACTAGCGGGACCCGCACCGGGGAGCTGTTTTTT

size: -
D: -
V: TRBV5-1
J: TRBJ2-2
CDR3: CASTLDTNTGELFF
DNA: TGCGCCAGCACCCTGGACACGAACACCGGGGAGCTGTTTTTT

size: -
D: -
V: TRBV2
J: TRBJ1-2
CDR3: CASSDSQGWGYTF
DNA: TGTGCCAGCAGTGATTCACAGGGCTGGGGCTACACCTTC

size: -
D: -
V: TRBV6-2/TRBV6-3
J: TRBJ2-2
CDR3: CASSYSESRELFF
DNA: TGTGCCAGCAGTTACTCAGAAAGCCGGGAGCTGTTTTTT

size: -
D: -
V: TRBV28
J: TRBJ1-5
CDR3: CASSAMTEYQPQHF
DNA: TGTGCCAGCAGTGCAATGACAGAGTATCAGCCCCAGCATTTT

size: -
D: TRBD2
V: TRBV28
J: TRBJ2-3
CDR3: CASRLGTSGRAFTDTQYF
DNA: TGTGCCAGCAGATTAGGGACTAGCGGGAGGGCCTTCACAGATACGCAGTATTTT

size: -
D: -
V: TRBV29-1
J: TRBJ1-1
CDR3: CSVEWAGNTEAFF
DNA: TGCAGCGTTGAATGGGCCGGGAACACTGAAGCTTTCTTT

size: -
D: TRBD2
V: TRBV11-2
J: TRBJ2-5
CDR3: CASSTSLAAQTQYF
DNA: TGTGCCAGCAGCACCTCACTAGCGGCCCAGACCCAGTACTTC

size: -
D: -
V: TRBV28
J: TRBJ2-7
CDR3: CASSFADEQYF
DNA: TGTGCCAGCAGTTTCGCAGACGAGCAGTACTTC

size: -
D: -
V: TRBV9
J: TRBJ2-6
CDR3: CASSVSGGGANVLTF
DNA: TGTGCCAGCAGCGTAAGCGGAGGTGGGGCCAACGTCCTGACTTTC

size: -
D: -
V: TRBV4-3
J: TRBJ1-2
CDR3: CASSQDLQGLGYTF
DNA: TGCGCCAGCAGCCAAGATCTGCAGGGGCTCGGCTACACCTTC

size: -
D: -
V: TRBV28
J: TRBJ1-1
CDR3: CASSSGGLATEAFF
DNA: TGTGCCAGCAGTTCGGGGGGTCTGGCGACTGAAGCTTTCTTT

size: -
D: TRBD2
V: TRBV19
J: TRBJ2-1
CDR3: CASTPLAGTYNEQFF
DNA: TGTGCCAGTACCCCACTAGCGGGCACCTACAATGAGCAGTTCTTC

size: few
D: -
V: TRBV19
J: TRBJ2-7
CDR3: CASSIAGVGEQYF
DNA: TGTGCCAGTAGTATAGCGGGAGTAGGCGAGCAGTACTTC